The T cell receptor beta chain under discussion was sequenced for a study of CD8 T cells in ankylosing spondylitis. Study conclusions and caveats: What seemed typical of ankylosing spondylitis blood was a TCR beta motif built from several highly homologous variants.

This clonotype occurred a few times. The antigen is unknown. CDR3 length: 16 residues. The germline V gene has CDR1 SGHRS and CDR2 YFSETQ. Trimming cost V 4 bases and J 3 bases, with 16 bases left between them. Each CDR3 protein is one row after TCRdb ran MiXCR on the 5' RACE reads. Among hundreds of thousands of distinct CDR3 sequences listed, 10% to 15% were seen once. This receptor was identified in a male donor with ankylosing spondylitis. What was sequenced was blood, either unsorted or a sorted T cell fraction (not recorded which). This chain connects TRBV5-1 to TRBJ2-2, with D maybe TRBD1 (6 bases). DNA for the CDR3: TGCGCCAGCAGCATTATTACAGGGAGCGACACCGGGGAGCTGTTTTTT. Its translation is CASSIITGSDTGELFF.